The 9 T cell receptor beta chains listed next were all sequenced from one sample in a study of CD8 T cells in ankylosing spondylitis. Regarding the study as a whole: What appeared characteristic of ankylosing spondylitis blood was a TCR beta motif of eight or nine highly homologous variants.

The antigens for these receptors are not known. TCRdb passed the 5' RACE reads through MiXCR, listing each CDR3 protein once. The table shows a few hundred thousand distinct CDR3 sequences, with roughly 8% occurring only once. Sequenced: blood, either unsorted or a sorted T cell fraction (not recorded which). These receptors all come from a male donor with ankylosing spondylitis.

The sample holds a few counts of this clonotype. This CDR3 is CASSQVGQLMGEQYF. The CDR3 DNA follows: TGCGCCAGCAGCCAAGTCGGACAGCTTATGGGCGAGCAGTACTTC. The rearrangement joins TRBV4-1 to TRBJ2-7; TRBD1 is a possible D gene (6 bases). The CDR3 has 15 residues. Between the trimmed V and J ends, which lost 1 base and 6 bases, there was a span of 16 bases. Germline CDR1 MGHRA, CDR2 YSYEKL.

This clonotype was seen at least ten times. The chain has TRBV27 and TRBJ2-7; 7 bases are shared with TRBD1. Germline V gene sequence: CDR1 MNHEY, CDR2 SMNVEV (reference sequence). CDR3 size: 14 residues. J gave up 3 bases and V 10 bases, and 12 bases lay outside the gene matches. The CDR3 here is CATKSPTGVYEQYF. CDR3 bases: TGTGCCACCAAAAGCCCTACAGGGGTCTACGAGCAGTACTTC.

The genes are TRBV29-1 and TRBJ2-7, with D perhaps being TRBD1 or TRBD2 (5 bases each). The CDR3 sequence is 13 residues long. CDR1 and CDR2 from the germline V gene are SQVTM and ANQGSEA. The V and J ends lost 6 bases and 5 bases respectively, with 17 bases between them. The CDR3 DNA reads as TGCAGCGTAGGGACGGTCCTGGTCCACGAGCAGTACTTC. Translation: CSVGTVLVHEQYF.

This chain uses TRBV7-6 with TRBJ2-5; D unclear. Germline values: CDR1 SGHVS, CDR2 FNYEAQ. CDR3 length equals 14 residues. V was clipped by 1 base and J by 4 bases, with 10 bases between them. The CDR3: CASSLGPVGETQYF. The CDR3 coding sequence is TGTGCCAGCAGCTTAGGTCCTGTGGGAGAGACCCAGTACTTC.

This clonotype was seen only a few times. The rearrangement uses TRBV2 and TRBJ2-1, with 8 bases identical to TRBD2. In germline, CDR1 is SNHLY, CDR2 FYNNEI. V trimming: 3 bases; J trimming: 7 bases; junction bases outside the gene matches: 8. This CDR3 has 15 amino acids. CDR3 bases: TGTGCCAGCAGTGACCTAGCGGGTGCTTTGAATGAGCAGTTCTTC. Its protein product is CASSDLAGALNEQFF.

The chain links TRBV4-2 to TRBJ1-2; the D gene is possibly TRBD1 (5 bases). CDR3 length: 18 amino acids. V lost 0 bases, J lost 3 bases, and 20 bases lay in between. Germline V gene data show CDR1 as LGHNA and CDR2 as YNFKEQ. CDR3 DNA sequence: TGTGCCAGCAGCCAAGATGCCCGTGGGGGAAGCCTCGACTATGGCTACACCTTC. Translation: CASSQDARGGSLDYGYTF.

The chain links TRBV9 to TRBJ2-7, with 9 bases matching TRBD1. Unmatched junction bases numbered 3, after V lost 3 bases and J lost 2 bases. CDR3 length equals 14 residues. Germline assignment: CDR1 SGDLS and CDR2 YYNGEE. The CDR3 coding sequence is TGTGCCAGCAGCGCCCGGGACAGGGCCTACGAGCAGTACTTC. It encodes CASSARDRAYEQYF.

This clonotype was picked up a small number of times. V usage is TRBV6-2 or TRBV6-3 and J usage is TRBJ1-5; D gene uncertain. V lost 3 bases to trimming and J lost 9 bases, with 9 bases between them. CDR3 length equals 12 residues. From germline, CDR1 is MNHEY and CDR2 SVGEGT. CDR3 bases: TGTGCCAGCAGTTATGTCCCTCGGCCCCAGCATTTT. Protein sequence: CASSYVPRPQHF.

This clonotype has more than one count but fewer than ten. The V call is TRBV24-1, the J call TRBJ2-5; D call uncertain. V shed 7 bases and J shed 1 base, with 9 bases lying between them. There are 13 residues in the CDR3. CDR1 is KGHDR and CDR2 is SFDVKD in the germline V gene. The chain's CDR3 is CATRKDFQETQYF. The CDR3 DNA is TGTGCCACCAGGAAGGATTTCCAAGAGACCCAGTACTTC.